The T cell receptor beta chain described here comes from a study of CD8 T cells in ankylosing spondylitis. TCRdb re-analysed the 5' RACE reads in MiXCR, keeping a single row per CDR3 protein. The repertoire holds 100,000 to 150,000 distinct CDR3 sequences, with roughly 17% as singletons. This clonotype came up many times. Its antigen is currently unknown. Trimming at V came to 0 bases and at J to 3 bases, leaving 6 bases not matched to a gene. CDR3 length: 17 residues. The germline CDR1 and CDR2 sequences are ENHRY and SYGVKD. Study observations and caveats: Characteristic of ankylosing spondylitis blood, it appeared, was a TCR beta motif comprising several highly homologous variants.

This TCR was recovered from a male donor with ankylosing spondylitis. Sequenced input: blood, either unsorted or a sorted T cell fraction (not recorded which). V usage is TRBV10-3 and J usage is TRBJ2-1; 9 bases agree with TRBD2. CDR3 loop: CAISESSLAGFYNEQFF. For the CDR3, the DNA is TGTGCCATCAGTGAGTCGTCCCTAGCGGGATTCTACAATGAGCAGTTCTTC.